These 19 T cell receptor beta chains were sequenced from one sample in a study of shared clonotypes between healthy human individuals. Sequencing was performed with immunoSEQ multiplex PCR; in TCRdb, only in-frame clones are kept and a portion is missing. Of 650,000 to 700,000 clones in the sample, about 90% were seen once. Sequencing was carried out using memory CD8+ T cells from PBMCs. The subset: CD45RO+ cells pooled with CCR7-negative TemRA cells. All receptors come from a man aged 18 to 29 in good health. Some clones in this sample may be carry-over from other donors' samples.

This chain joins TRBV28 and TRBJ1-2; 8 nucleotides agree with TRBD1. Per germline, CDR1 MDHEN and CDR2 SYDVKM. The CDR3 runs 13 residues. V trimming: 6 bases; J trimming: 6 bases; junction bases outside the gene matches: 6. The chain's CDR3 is CASSPDRGHGYTF. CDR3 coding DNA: TGTGCCAGCAGCCCCGACAGGGGACATGGCTACACCTTC.

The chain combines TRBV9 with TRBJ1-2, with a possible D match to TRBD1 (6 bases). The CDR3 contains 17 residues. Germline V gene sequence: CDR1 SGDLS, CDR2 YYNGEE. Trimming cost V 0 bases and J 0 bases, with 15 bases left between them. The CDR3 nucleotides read TGTGCCAGCAGCGTAGGTGGGAACAGGGAAGCTAACTATGGCTACACCTTC. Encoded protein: CASSVGGNREANYGYTF.

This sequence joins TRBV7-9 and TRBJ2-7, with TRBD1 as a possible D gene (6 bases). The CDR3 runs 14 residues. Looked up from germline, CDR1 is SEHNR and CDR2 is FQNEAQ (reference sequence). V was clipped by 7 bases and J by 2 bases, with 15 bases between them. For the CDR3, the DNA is TGTGCCAGCACCTTGGACAGAAAACCCTACGAGCAGTACTTC. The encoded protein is CASTLDRKPYEQYF.

The CDR3 nucleotides are TGTGCCAGCAGCGCCAGAAACTGGGCAGAAGGCTACACCTTC. Translated: CASSARNWAEGYTF. This chain links TRBV9 with TRBJ1-2; D gene unclear. Trimming cost V 3 bases and J 8 bases, with 17 bases left between them. The CDR3 runs 14 residues. Germline V gene lookup returns CDR1 SGDLS and CDR2 YYNGEE. Full variable domain (missing parts from reference TRBV9 and TRBJ1-2): DSGVTQTPKHLITATGQRVTLRCSPRSGDLSVYWYQQSLDQGLQFLIQYYNGEERAKGNILERFSAQQFPDLHSELNLSSLELGDSALYFCASSARNWAEGYTFGSGTRLTVV.

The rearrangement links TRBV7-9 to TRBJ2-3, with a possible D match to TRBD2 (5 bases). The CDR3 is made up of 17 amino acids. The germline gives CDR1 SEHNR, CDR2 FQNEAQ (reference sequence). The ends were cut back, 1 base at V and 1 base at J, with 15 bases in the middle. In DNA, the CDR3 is TGTGCCAGCAGCTTAGTCCCTAAGCGGTCTGGCACAGATACGCAGTATTTT. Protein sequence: CASSLVPKRSGTDTQYF.

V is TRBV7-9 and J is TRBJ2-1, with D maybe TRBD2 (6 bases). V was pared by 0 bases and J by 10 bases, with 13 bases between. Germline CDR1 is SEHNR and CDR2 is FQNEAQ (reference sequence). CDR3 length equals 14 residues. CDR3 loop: CASSLAGGLEEQFF. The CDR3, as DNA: TGTGCCAGCAGCTTAGCGGGGGGACTGGAAGAGCAGTTCTTC.

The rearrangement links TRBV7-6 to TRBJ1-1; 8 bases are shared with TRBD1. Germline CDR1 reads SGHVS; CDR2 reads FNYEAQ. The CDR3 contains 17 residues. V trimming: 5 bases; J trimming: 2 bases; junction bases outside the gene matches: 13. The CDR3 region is CASSPLPPGGSNTEAFF. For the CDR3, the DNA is TGTGCCAGCAGCCCCCTCCCCCCAGGGGGCAGTAACACTGAAGCTTTCTTT. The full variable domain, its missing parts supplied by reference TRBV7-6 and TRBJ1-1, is GAGVSQSPRYKVTKRGQDVALRCDPISGHVSLYWYRQALGQGPEFLTYFNYEAQQDKSGLPNDRFSAERPEGSISTLTIQRTEQRDSAMYRCASSPLPPGGSNTEAFFGQGTRLTVV.

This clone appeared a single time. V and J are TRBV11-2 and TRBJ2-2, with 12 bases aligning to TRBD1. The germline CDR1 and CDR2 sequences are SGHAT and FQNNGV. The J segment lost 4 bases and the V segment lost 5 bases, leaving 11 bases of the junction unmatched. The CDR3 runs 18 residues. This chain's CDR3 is CASSQGTGGFAGTGELFF. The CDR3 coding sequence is TGTGCCAGCAGCCAAGGGACAGGGGGCTTTGCGGGCACCGGGGAGCTGTTTTTT.

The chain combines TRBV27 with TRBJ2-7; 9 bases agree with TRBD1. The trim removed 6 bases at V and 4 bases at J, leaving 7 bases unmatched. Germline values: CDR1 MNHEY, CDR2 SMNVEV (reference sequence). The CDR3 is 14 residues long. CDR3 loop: CASSYTGGGYEQYF. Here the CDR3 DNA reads TGTGCCAGCAGCTACACAGGGGGCGGGTACGAGCAGTACTTC.

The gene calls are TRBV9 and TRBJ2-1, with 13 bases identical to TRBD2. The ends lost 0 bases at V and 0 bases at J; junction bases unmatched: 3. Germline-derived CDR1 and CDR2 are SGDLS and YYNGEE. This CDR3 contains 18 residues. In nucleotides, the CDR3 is TGTGCCAGCAGCGTAGGAAGGACTAGCGGGGGCTCCTACAATGAGCAGTTCTTC. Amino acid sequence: CASSVGRTSGGSYNEQFF.

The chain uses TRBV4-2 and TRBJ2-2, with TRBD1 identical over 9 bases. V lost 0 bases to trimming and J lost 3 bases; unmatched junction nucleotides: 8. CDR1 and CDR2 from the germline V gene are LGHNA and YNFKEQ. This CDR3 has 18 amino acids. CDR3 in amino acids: CASSQERNRGPDTGELFF. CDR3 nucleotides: TGTGCCAGCAGCCAAGAACGGAACAGGGGGCCGGACACCGGGGAGCTGTTTTTT.

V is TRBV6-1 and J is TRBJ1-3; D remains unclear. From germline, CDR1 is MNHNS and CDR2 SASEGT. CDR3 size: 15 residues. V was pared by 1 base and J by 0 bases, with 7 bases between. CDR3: CASSEGGFSGNTIYF. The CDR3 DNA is TGTGCCAGCAGTGAAGGAGGGTTCTCTGGAAACACCATATATTTT.

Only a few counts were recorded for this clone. The CDR3 spells CASRGLAGVGDTQYF. The DNA of the CDR3 is TGTGCCAGCAGAGGACTAGCGGGAGTTGGAGATACGCAGTATTTT. The chain links TRBV2 to TRBJ2-3; 13 nucleotides line up with TRBD2. Trimming at V came to 6 bases and at J to 5 bases, leaving 5 bases not matched to a gene. CDR3 length: 15 amino acids. In germline, CDR1 is SNHLY, CDR2 FYNNEI.

The CDR3 DNA is TGTGCCAGCAGTTGGACTTGGGTACGAGATACGCAGTATTTT. The encoded protein is CASSWTWVRDTQYF. The chain couples TRBV28 to TRBJ2-3, with D possibly TRBD2 on 5 matching bases. This CDR3 spans 14 amino acids. V lost 4 bases and J 5 bases, leaving 13 bases between the germline ends. The germline CDR1 and CDR2 sequences are MDHEN and SYDVKM. Full variable domain (rest looked up from reference TRBV28 and TRBJ2-3): DVKVTQSSRYLVKRTGEKVFLECVQDMDHENMFWYRQDPGLGLRLIYFSYDVKMKEKGDIPEGYSVSREKKERFSLILESASTNQTSMYLCASSWTWVRDTQYFGPGTRLTVL.

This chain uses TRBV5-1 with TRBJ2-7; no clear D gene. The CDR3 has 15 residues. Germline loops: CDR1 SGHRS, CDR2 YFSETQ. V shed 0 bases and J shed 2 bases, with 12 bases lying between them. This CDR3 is CASSLDQVVPYEQYF. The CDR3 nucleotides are TGCGCCAGCAGCTTGGATCAGGTGGTTCCCTACGAGCAGTACTTC.

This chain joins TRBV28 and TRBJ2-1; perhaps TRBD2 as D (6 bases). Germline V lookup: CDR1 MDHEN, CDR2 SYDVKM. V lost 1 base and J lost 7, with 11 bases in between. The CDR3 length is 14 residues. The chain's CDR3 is CASSLSDRGNEQFF. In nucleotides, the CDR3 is TGTGCCAGCAGTTTATCCGACCGGGGGAATGAGCAGTTCTTC.

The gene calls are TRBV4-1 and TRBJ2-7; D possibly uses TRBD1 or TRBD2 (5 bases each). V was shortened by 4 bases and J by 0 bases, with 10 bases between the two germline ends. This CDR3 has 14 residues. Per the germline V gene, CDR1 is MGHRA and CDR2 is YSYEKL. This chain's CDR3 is CASSPGPRSYEQYF. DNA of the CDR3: TGCGCCAGCAGCCCGGGACCCCGCTCCTACGAGCAGTACTTC.

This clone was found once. CDR3: CASSLLYAGVSTDTQYF. Written as DNA, the CDR3 is TGTGCCAGCAGCTTACTGTATGCGGGGGTTAGCACAGATACGCAGTATTTT. The rearrangement joins TRBV7-8 to TRBJ2-3; 7 bases agree with TRBD2. The CDR3 contains 17 residues. The germline gives CDR1 SGHVS, CDR2 FQNEAQ. Losses at the gene ends were 2 bases for V and 0 bases for J; bases not matched to a gene: 8.

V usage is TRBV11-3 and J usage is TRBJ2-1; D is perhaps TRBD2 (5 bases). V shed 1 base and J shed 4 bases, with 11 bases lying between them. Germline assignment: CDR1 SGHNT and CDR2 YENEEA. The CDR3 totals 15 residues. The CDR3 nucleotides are TGTGCCAGCAGCTTAGTCGCGGGCGGATACAATGAGCAGTTCTTC. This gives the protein CASSLVAGGYNEQFF.